This TCR beta chain stems from a study of blood T cell repertoires in COVID-19. Across the whole study: Some COVID-19 samples were acute and others convalescent; all came from the United States, Italy and Spain. The cDNA or gDNA used as material had been derived from T cells, B-cell-depleted T cells, or PBMCs.

The CDR3 consists of 13 residues. V lost 8 bases, J lost 3 bases, and 7 bases stayed unmatched. Germline assignment: CDR1 SQVTM and CDR2 ANQGSEA. Under the authors' procedure: For nucleated cells, counts were estimated from reference gene primer amplification. The protocol was immunoSEQ multiplex PCR, while the TCRdb copy is restricted to in-frame clones and leaves out a portion. D and trimming come from the DNA, and the V and J calls and clone size come from that table. Of about 170,000 clones listed, around nine tenths are singletons. Sequenced input: peripheral blood. This chain uses TRBV29-1 with TRBJ2-3; 8 nucleotides align to TRBD1. The receptor's source is a young man with active or convalescent COVID-19. Here the CDR3 DNA reads TGCAGCATAGACAGGGGCGGGACAGATACGCAGTATTTT. It is translated as CSIDRGGTDTQYF.